This TCR beta chain was retrieved from a study of identical twins. Findings and caveats of the study: The authors noted that invariant MAIT and iNKT cells could partly confound zero-insertion analyses. Insertions were reduced in abundant cord blood beta clonotypes but not in memory repertoires.

Template switching introduced a universal primer site, and the cDNA bore unique molecular identifiers. One entry per CDR3 protein, called by TCRdb with MiXCR from the 5' RACE reads. Among hundreds of thousands of distinct CDR3 sequences listed, about 7% were seen once. CDR3 length: 14 amino acids. V lost 2 bases to trimming and J lost 8 bases; unmatched junction nucleotides: 5. This clonotype was seen a handful of times. No antigen is known for it. These same records also appear under a second study, on yellow fever vaccine responses in identical twins.

This sequence joins TRBV12-3 or TRBV12-4 and TRBJ1-3, with TRBD1 matching over 8 bases. The sequencing sample was made of PBMCs. The sequence was collected from a young woman in good health. The CDR3 loop is CASSLSTGGHTIYF. CDR3 DNA: TGTGCCAGCAGTTTATCAACAGGGGGGCACACCATATATTTT.